This TCR beta chain originates from a study of regulatory T cells in long-lasting Graves disease. As concerns this clonotype: Because it lacks the conserved phenylalanine or tryptophan at the end, this CDR3 is likely a read error.

Time point denoted: persistent/refractory GD, antithyroid drugs over 5 years with positive TRAb. TCR sequences were obtained from RNA taken from PBMCs. V was trimmed by 5 bases and J by 2 bases, leaving 9 bases between them. The germline V gene has CDR1 LNHDA and CDR2 SQIVND (reference sequence). CDR3 length equals 13 residues. Arm-PCR of CDR3 regions with iRepertoire HTBI primers generated TCR beta libraries. TCRdb re-analysed the multiplex PCR reads in MiXCR, keeping a single row per CDR3 protein. The sample lists almost 350,000 distinct CDR3 sequences; around 19% were seen once. The sample here was peripheral blood mononuclear cells (PBMCs), taken when the disease was refractory, from a patient treated with antithyroid drugs. This rearrangement joins TRBV19 to TRBJ1-2, with D possibly being TRBD1 (5 bases). This sequence was found in a female donor with Graves disease. CDR3 in amino acids: CASSQGLNYGYTL. For the CDR3, the DNA is TGTGCCAGTAGTCAGGGTCTGAACTATGGCTACACCCTC.